These 3 T cell receptor beta chains were all obtained from the same sample, sequenced in a study of T cell responses to AZD1222 COVID-19 vaccine. The data were produced by immunoSEQ multiplex PCR, yet TCRdb's version contains in-frame clones alone and is incomplete. This table has about 200,000 clones, just over 90% appearing once. Material: peripheral blood, obtained 28 days after the second dose of the MenACWY control vaccine. The source of these receptors is an adult who received the MenACWY meningococcal vaccine as a control.

The genes are TRBV19 and TRBJ1-5; D may be TRBD1 (5 bases). Trimming shortened V by 3 bases and J by 7 bases, and 10 bases separated the two germline ends. Per germline, CDR1 LNHDA and CDR2 SQIVND (reference sequence). The CDR3 covers 13 residues. CDR3 loop: CASSIGGDQPQHF. The DNA for the CDR3 is TGTGCCAGTAGTATTGGTGGGGACCAGCCCCAGCATTTT.

The genes are TRBV4-2 and TRBJ2-5; TRBD2 agrees at 12 bases. V was clipped by 5 bases and J by 4 bases; unmatched bases: 14. Germline CDR1 and CDR2: LGHNA and YNFKEQ. The CDR3 is 18 amino acids. CDR3 amino acids: CASSAHLLAGGTRETQYF. DNA of the CDR3: TGTGCCAGCAGCGCCCATTTACTAGCGGGAGGAACGCGAGAGACCCAGTACTTC.

The CDR3 sequence is CASNKDRGFQETQYF. The DNA of the CDR3 is TGCGCCAGCAATAAGGACAGGGGGTTCCAAGAGACCCAGTACTTC. V and J are TRBV5-1 and TRBJ2-5; 10 nucleotides line up with TRBD1. J was trimmed by 1 base and V by 6 bases; bases with no gene match: 6. Germline values: CDR1 SGHRS, CDR2 YFSETQ. The CDR3 has 15 amino acids.